This entry features one T cell receptor beta chain sequence. The data were produced by immunoSEQ multiplex PCR, yet TCRdb's version contains in-frame clones alone and is incomplete. The sample lists roughly 150,000 clones; over 90% were seen once. The source of the sample is a study of control samples from healthy donors and cancer patients. The V gene lost 4 bases and the J gene lost 5 bases, with 4 bases spanning the gap. CDR1 is SGHRS and CDR2 is YFSETQ in the germline V gene. The CDR3 spans 12 residues. The chain uses TRBV5-1 and TRBJ1-6, with no clear D. The sequence derives from a man over 45 in good health. Material: blood. CDR3 bases: TGCGCCAGCAGCCGCGATAATTCACCCCTCCACTTT. Protein: CASSRDNSPLHF.